This T cell receptor beta chain was sequenced for a study of regulatory T cells in long-lasting Graves disease. This sample's time point: newly diagnosed GD, antithyroid drugs for less than 3 months. Researchers made the TCR library from RNA that was extracted from PBMCs. This clonotype was recorded many times. Relying on iRepertoire HTBI primers and Arm-PCR of CDR3 regions, the team built TCR beta libraries. Using its own MiXCR run on the multiplex PCR reads, TCRdb lists one record per CDR3 protein. The sample has hundreds of thousands of distinct CDR3 sequences; about 15% are singletons. These data were likewise used in another study, on T cells in Graves' hyperthyroidism and ophthalmopathy.

The sequences come from peripheral blood mononuclear cells (PBMCs), collected at new diagnosis, from a patient treated with antithyroid drugs. This TCR was recovered from a woman aged 35-65 years with Graves disease.

CDR3 in amino acids: CASSFLNSPLHF. CDR3 nucleotides: TGTGCCAGCAGTTTTCTAAATTCACCCCTCCACTTT. This chain joins TRBV12-3 or TRBV12-4 and TRBJ1-6; no reliable D call. The V end lost 3 bases, the J end lost 7 bases, and 4 bases lay between the germline ends. This CDR3 has 12 residues.